The 17 T cell receptor beta chains below all came from one sample that was sequenced in a study of blood T cell repertoires in COVID-19. The method was immunoSEQ multiplex PCR; TCRdb's version includes in-frame clones alone and lacks a portion of them. The sample carries roughly 260,000 clones, 70% to 90% recorded once. The source material was peripheral blood. All receptors come from a woman aged 45-59 years with acute or convalescent COVID-19.

The rearrangement uses TRBV5-1 and TRBJ1-6; D is perhaps TRBD1 (5 bases). The germline V and J ends were trimmed by 9 bases and 7 bases, with 14 bases remaining between them. The CDR3 consists of 13 residues. CDR1 and CDR2 (germline): SGHRS, YFSETQ. CDR3 protein: CATSTVPNSPLHF. In DNA form, the CDR3 reads TGCGCCACCTCGACAGTTCCAAATTCACCCCTCCACTTT. Drawing the rest from reference TRBV5-1 and TRBJ1-6, the complete variable domain is KAGVTQTPRYLIKTRGQQVTLSCSPISGHRSVSWYQQTPGQGLQFLFEYFSETQRNKGNFPGRFSGRQFSNSRSEMNVSTLELGDSALYLCATSTVPNSPLHFGNGTRLTVT.

The gene calls are TRBV27 and TRBJ2-5, with a tentative D call TRBD1 (6 bases). V lost 2 bases and J 4 bases, leaving 8 bases between the germline ends. In germline, CDR1 is MNHEY, CDR2 SMNVEV (reference sequence). The CDR3 totals 13 residues. CDR3 DNA: TGTGCCAGCAGTTTAGGGGGCGGAGAGACCCAGTACTTC. Its protein product is CASSLGGGETQYF.

The chain joins TRBV30 to TRBJ1-5, with 8 bases that match TRBD1. This CDR3 contains 13 residues. J gave up 7 bases and V 4 bases, and 6 bases lay outside the gene matches. Germline values: CDR1 GTSNPN, CDR2 SVGIG (reference sequence). This CDR3 is CAWTDRAHQPQHF. DNA of the CDR3: TGTGCCTGGACGGACAGGGCCCACCAGCCCCAGCATTTT. Full variable domain (outside the CDR3, taken from reference TRBV30 and TRBJ1-5): SQTIHQWPATLVQPVGSPLSLECTVEGTSNPNLYWYRQAAGRGLQLLFYSVGIGQISSEVPQNLSASRPQDRQFILSSKKLLLSDSGFYLCAWTDRAHQPQHFGDGTRLSIL.

This chain connects TRBV2 to TRBJ1-4; weak D call: TRBD1 (5 bases). Trimming took off 2 bases at V and 10 bases at J, with 8 bases between the two ends. Per germline, CDR1 SNHLY and CDR2 FYNNEI. This CDR3 comprises 12 residues. CDR3 in DNA: TGTGCCAGCAGTGAAATCCAGGGAAAACTGTTTTTT. Its protein product is CASSEIQGKLFF.

This chain links TRBV28 with TRBJ1-2; 11 nucleotides line up with TRBD1. This CDR3 is built from 14 residues. The junction had 8 bases not matched to a gene; V was cut back by 6 bases and J by 8 bases. Germline CDR1 MDHEN, CDR2 SYDVKM. The CDR3, as DNA: TGTGCCAGCAGGGGGACAGGGGGAGTTGGCGGCTACACCTTC. Translating it yields CASRGTGGVGGYTF.

The V gene is TRBV3-1 (or the pseudogene TRBV3-2), the J gene TRBJ1-5; 10 bases fit TRBD1. Per germline, CDR1 LGHDT and CDR2 YNNKEL (reference sequence). V dropped 4 bases and J dropped 4; count of bases not matched to a gene: 10. This CDR3 comprises 17 residues. The DNA for the CDR3 is TGTGCCAGCAGCCGGGACAGGGGATCCAGGTATAATCAGCCCCAGCATTTT. It yields the protein CASSRDRGSRYNQPQHF.

The chain has TRBV24-1 and TRBJ2-2, with D possibly matching TRBD1 (5 bases). This CDR3 is built from 16 residues. CDR1 is KGHDR, CDR2 SFDVKD, per germline. The V gene lost 2 bases and the J gene lost 1 base, with 10 bases spanning the gap. CDR3 DNA sequence: TGTGCCACCAGTGATTATGCCCAGGGGAACACCGGGGAGCTGTTTTTT. Translating it yields CATSDYAQGNTGELFF.

This chain links TRBV7-3 with TRBJ2-7, with D perhaps TRBD2 (6 bases). In germline, CDR1 is SGHTA, CDR2 FQGTGA. Deletions cut 1 base from V and 0 bases from J, with 10 bases between. This CDR3 region has 15 residues. The CDR3 reads CASSLNGGSSYEQYF. The CDR3 bases are TGTGCCAGCAGCTTAAATGGGGGGAGCTCCTACGAGCAGTACTTC.

The rearrangement joins TRBV15 to TRBJ2-2, with TRBD2 identical over 7 bases. Germline V gene lookup returns CDR1 LNHNV and CDR2 YYDKDF (reference sequence). This CDR3 region has 13 residues. The J segment lost 7 bases and the V segment lost 5 bases, leaving 4 bases of the junction unmatched. CDR3 coding DNA: TGTGCCACCAGCTGGGGGGGGGTCGGGGAGCTGTTTTTT. This encodes CATSWGGVGELFF.

V usage is TRBV29-1 and J usage is TRBJ2-1; the match to TRBD2 covers 9 bases. The V segment lost 8 bases and the J segment 2 bases; nucleotides outside the gene matches: 7. This CDR3 has 14 amino acids. Per germline, CDR1 SQVTM and CDR2 ANQGSEA. The CDR3 here is CSTVAGATYNEQFF. CDR3 sequence (DNA): TGCAGCACCGTAGCGGGAGCGACCTACAATGAGCAGTTCTTC.

V and J are TRBV18 and TRBJ1-4, with TRBD1 matching 7 bases. The ends lost 6 bases at V and 1 base at J; junction bases unmatched: 8. From germline, CDR1 is KGHSH and CDR2 LQKENI. The CDR3 has 16 amino acids. The CDR3 DNA is TGTGCCAGCTCTGTCGGCAGGACAGGAACTAATGAAAAACTGTTTTTT. It encodes CASSVGRTGTNEKLFF.

This chain joins TRBV2 and TRBJ1-2; possible D gene TRBD1, 6 bases. V was pared by 6 bases and J by 8 bases, with 22 bases between. Germline V gene sequence: CDR1 SNHLY, CDR2 FYNNEI. CDR3 size: 15 residues. CDR3 sequence: CASSDEAQGFWGYTF. The CDR3 nucleotides read TGTGCCAGCAGCGATGAAGCACAGGGTTTTTGGGGCTACACCTTC.

The chain employs TRBV6-5 and TRBJ2-7; D might be TRBD2 (6 bases). The germline V gene encodes CDR1 MNHEY and CDR2 SVGAGI. Trimming removed 5 bases from V and 7 bases from J, with 15 bases in between. The CDR3 consists of 13 residues. The CDR3 sequence: CASSTGEEREQYF. CDR3 nucleotide sequence: TGTGCCAGCAGTACGGGAGAGGAGCGGGAGCAGTACTTC.

The V and J genes are TRBV7-2 and TRBJ2-7; perhaps TRBD2 as D (5 bases). Germline V gives CDR1 SGHTA, CDR2 FQGNSA. The CDR3 contains 13 residues. Trimming left V 5 bases short and J 3 bases short, with 11 bases between. The CDR3 coding sequence is TGTGCCAGCAGCACTAGTGGGAACTACGAGCAGTACTTC. It is translated as CASSTSGNYEQYF.

The J gene is TRBJ2-1, the V gene TRBV7-3; 13 bases align to TRBD2. This CDR3 is 14 amino acids long. Germline V gene lookup returns CDR1 SGHTA and CDR2 FQGTGA. V lost 5 bases to trimming and J lost 8 bases; unmatched junction nucleotides: 3. CDR3 sequence reads: CASSPGLAGHEQFF. The CDR3 nucleotides are TGTGCCAGCAGCCCGGGACTAGCGGGACATGAGCAGTTCTTC.

The chain has TRBV5-1 and TRBJ2-1, with 7 bases aligning to TRBD2. There are 16 residues in the CDR3. Germline V gene data show CDR1 as SGHRS and CDR2 as YFSETQ. The trim removed 3 bases at V and 0 bases at J, leaving 6 bases unmatched. The CDR3 bases are TGCGCCAGCAGCTCCCGTGGCGGGAGCTCCTACAATGAGCAGTTCTTC. This encodes CASSSRGGSSYNEQFF.

The V call is TRBV14, the J call TRBJ1-6; 7 nucleotides line up with TRBD1. The junction had 9 bases not matched to a gene; V was cut back by 3 bases and J by 10 bases. Germline V lookup: CDR1 SGHDN, CDR2 FVKESK. The CDR3 covers 15 residues. CDR3 nucleotides: TGTGCCAGCAGCCACCTACAGGGGACGGGATCACCCCTCCACTTT. This sequence encodes CASSHLQGTGSPLHF.